This T cell receptor beta chain was profiled in a study of spatial heterogeneity in lung cancer. Turning to the study itself: Fewer alpha-chain than beta-chain sequences were consistently detected.

Concerning this clonotype: Its matching antigen is unknown.

The time point denotes: sample taken at primary tumor resection. In each case, whole RNA from tumor, nontumor lung or frozen PBMC was sequenced unsorted. The cohort: under 80 early-stage, untreated non-small cell lung cancer patients. A distinct unique molecular identifier was carried by each TCR cDNA molecule. From the 5' RACE reads, TCRdb called clonotypes with MiXCR, one entry per CDR3 protein. Among tens of thousands of distinct CDR3 sequences listed, less than 15% were seen once. Study results and limitations: Blood contained ubiquitous expanded tumor TCRs more at resection than at follow-up.

The CDR3 is made up of 15 amino acids. Germline values: CDR1 MRHNA, CDR2 SNTAGT. After removal of 3 bases from V and 2 bases from J, the junction contained 4 bases not matched to a gene. The sequence was obtained from a male donor with early-stage non-small cell lung cancer. The sequences come from PBMCs, collected at surgery. V gene TRBV6-4 combines with J gene TRBJ2-3; 8 bases map to TRBD1. As DNA, the CDR3 is TGTGCCAGCAGTGAAGGACAGGGCCACACAGATACGCAGTATTTT. Its translation: CASSEGQGHTDTQYF.